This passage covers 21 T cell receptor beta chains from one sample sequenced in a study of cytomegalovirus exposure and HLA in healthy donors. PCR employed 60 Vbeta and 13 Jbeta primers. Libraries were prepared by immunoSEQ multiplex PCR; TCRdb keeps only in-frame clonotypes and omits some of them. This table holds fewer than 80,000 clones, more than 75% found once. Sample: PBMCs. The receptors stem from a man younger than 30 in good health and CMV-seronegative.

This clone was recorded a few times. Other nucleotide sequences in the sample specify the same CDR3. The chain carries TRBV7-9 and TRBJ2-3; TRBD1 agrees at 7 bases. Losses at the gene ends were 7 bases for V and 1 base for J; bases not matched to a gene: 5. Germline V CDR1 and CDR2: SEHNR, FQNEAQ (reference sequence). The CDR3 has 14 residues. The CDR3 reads CASKGDSRTDTQYF. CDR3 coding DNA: TGTGCCAGCAAGGGGGACAGCCGCACAGATACGCAGTATTTT.

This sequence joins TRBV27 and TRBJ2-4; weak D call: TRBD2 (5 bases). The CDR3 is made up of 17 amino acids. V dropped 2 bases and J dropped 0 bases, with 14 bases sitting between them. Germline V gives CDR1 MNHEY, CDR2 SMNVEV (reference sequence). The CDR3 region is CASSLIGGAIAKNIQYF. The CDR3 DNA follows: TGTGCCAGCAGTTTAATCGGAGGAGCTATAGCCAAAAACATTCAGTACTTC.

CDR3 amino acids: CASSTYRDEQFF. Written as DNA, the CDR3 is TGTGCCAGCAGTACCTACAGGGATGAGCAGTTCTTC. The chain combines TRBV14 with TRBJ2-1; D is perhaps TRBD1 (6 bases). This CDR3 spans 12 amino acids. Deletions cut 6 bases from V and 8 bases from J, with 11 bases between. CDR1 SGHDN and CDR2 FVKESK come from the germline V gene. The whole variable domain, filled in from reference TRBV14 and TRBJ2-1, reads EAGVTQFPSHSVIEKGQTVTLRCDPISGHDNLYWYRRVMGKEIKFLLHFVKESKQDESGMPNNRFLAERTGGTYSTLKVQPAELEDSGVYFCASSTYRDEQFFGPGTRLTVL.

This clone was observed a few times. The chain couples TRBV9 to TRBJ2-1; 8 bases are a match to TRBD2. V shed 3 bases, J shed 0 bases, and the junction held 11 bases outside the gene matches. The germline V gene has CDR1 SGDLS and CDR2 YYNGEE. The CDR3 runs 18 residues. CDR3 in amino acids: CASSASGAGGISYNEQFF. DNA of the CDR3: TGTGCCAGCAGCGCCTCAGGGGCGGGGGGAATCTCCTACAATGAGCAGTTCTTC.

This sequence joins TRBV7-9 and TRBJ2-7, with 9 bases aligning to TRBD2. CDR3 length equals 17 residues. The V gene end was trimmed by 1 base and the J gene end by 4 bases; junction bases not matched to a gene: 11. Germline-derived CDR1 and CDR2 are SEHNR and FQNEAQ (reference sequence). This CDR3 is CASSLGSLAGTPYEQYV. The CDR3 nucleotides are TGTGCCAGCAGCTTAGGGTCCCTAGCGGGGACTCCGTACGAGCAGTACGTC.

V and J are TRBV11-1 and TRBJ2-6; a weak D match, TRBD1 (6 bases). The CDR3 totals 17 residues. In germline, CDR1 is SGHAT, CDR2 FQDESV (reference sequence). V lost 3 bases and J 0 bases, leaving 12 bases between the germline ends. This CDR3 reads CASSFRQARSGANVLTF. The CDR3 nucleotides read TGTGCCAGCAGCTTCCGACAGGCCCGCTCTGGGGCCAACGTCCTGACTTTC.

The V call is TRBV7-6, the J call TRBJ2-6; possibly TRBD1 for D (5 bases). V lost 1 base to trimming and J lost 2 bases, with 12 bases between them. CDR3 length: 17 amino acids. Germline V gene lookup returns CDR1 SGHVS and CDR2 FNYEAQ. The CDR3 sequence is CASSLGFRGTGANVLTF. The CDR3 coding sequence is TGTGCCAGCAGCTTAGGTTTTAGGGGAACTGGGGCCAACGTCCTGACTTTC. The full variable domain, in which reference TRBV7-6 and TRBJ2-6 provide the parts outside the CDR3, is GAGVSQSPRYKVTKRGQDVALRCDPISGHVSLYWYRQALGQGPEFLTYFNYEAQQDKSGLPNDRFSAERPEGSISTLTIQRTEQRDSAMYRCASSLGFRGTGANVLTFGAGSRLTVL.

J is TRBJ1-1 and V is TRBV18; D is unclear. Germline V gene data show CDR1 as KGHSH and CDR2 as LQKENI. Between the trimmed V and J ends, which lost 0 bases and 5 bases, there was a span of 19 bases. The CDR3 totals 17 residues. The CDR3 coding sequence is TGTGCCAGCTCACCACCGTCTGGCATCTCCCAGGCGACTGAAGCTTTCTTT. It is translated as CASSPPSGISQATEAFF.

The CDR3 here is CASSLVQGSYGYTF. CDR3 DNA: TGTGCCAGCAGTTTGGTACAGGGCTCCTATGGCTACACCTTC. The J gene is TRBJ1-2, the V gene TRBV6-5; tentatively, D is TRBD1 (6 bases). V shed 4 bases and J shed 4 bases, with 13 bases lying between them. This CDR3 has 14 residues. Germline V gene data show CDR1 as MNHEY and CDR2 as SVGAGI.

CDR3 in DNA: TGTGCCAGCAGCTCTGGGCTTTCGCGAGATACGCAGTATTTT. Residues: CASSSGLSRDTQYF. This chain joins TRBV28 and TRBJ2-3, with D unclear. Germline V lookup: CDR1 MDHEN, CDR2 SYDVKM. The CDR3 length is 14 residues. V was clipped by 6 bases and J by 5 bases, with 15 bases between them.

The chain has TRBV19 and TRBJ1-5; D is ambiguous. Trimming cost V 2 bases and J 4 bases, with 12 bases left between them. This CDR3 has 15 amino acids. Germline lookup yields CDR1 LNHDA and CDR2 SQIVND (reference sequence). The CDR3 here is CASSIYPESNQPQHF. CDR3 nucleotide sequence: TGTGCCAGTAGTATATATCCGGAGAGTAATCAGCCCCAGCATTTT.

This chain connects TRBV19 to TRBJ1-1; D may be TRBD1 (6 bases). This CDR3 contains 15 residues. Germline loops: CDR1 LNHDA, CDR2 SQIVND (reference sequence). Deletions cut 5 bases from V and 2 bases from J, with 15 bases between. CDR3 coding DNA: TGTGCCAGTAGTCCCGGGGCAGGGGCAAACACTGAAGCTTTCTTT. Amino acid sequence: CASSPGAGANTEAFF.

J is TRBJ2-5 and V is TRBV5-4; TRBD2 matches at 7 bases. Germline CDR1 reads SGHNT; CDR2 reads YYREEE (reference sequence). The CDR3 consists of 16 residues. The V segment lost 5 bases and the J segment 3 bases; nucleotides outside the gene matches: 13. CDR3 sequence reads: CASSPFSAGLEETQYF. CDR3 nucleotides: TGTGCCAGCAGTCCCTTCTCAGCGGGGCTAGAAGAGACCCAGTACTTC.

This CDR3 is CASSQDGQTYSPLHF. CDR3 DNA sequence: TGTGCCAGCAGCCAAGATGGGCAGACCTATTCACCCCTCCACTTT. The gene calls are TRBV14 and TRBJ1-6; D gene ambiguous. Trimming removed 0 bases at V and 8 bases at J, with 11 bases between. Germline V gene sequence: CDR1 SGHDN, CDR2 FVKESK. CDR3 size: 15 residues.

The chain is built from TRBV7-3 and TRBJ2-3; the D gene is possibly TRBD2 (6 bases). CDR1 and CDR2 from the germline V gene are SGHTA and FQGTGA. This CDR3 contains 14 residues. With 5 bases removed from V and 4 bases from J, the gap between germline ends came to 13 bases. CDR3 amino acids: CASSAGLGADTQYF. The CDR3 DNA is TGTGCCAGCAGCGCGGGACTGGGGGCAGATACGCAGTATTTT.

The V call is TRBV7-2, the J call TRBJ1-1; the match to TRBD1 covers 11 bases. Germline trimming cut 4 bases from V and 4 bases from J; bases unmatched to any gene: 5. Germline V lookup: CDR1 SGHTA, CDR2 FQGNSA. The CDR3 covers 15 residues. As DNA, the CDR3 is TGTGCCAGCAGCTCGGGACAGGGGGTAAGCACTGAAGCTTTCTTT. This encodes CASSSGQGVSTEAFF.

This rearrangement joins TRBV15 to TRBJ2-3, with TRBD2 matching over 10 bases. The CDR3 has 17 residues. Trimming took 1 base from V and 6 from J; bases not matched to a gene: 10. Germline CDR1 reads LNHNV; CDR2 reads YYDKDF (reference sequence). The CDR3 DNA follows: TGTGCCACCAGCAGAGTCCAGCGGGGGGGGTCGGGGGATACGCAGTATTTT. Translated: CATSRVQRGGSGDTQYF.

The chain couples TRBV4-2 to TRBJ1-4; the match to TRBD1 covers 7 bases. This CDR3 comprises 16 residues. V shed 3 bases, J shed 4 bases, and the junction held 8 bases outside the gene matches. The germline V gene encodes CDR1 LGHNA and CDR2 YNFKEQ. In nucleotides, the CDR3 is TGTGCCAGCAGCCAGGAATGGGACAGAAGTAATGAAAAACTGTTTTTT. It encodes CASSQEWDRSNEKLFF.

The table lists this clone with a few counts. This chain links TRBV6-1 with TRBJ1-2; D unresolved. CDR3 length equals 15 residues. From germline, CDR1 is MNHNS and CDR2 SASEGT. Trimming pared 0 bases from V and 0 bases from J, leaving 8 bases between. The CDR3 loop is CASSEAPGSNYGYTF. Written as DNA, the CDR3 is TGTGCCAGCAGTGAAGCTCCAGGATCTAACTATGGCTACACCTTC.

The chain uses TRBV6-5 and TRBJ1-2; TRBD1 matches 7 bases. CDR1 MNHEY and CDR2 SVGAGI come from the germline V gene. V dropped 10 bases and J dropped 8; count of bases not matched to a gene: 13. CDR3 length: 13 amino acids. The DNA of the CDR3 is TGTGCCACCTCACGGGAGGGGGCTTGGGGCTACACCTTC. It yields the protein CATSREGAWGYTF.

The CDR3 region is CASSLQVGSGANVLTF. In DNA, the CDR3 is TGTGCCAGCAGCTTACAGGTAGGTTCTGGGGCCAACGTCCTGACTTTC. This chain uses TRBV11-2 with TRBJ2-6; D unclear. CDR1 and CDR2 from the germline V gene are SGHAT and FQNNGV. V dropped 2 bases and J dropped 1 base, with 9 bases sitting between them. The CDR3 covers 16 residues.